The sequence of this T cell receptor (beta chain) was determined in a study of cytomegalovirus exposure and HLA in healthy donors. Study results and limitations: Segments of the TCR beta V type were, in most cases, productive about 90% or about 30% of the time in an earlier analysis. Later analysis revealed greater clonal expansion in HLA-associated TCR beta chains than in equally common others.

The PCR made use of 60 Vbeta and 13 Jbeta primers. Measured with immunoSEQ multiplex PCR; TCRdb has only the in-frame clones, and not every one. The sample carries some 60,000 clones, roughly 86% recorded once. CDR1 and CDR2 (germline): SGHTA, FQGNSA. The CDR3 extends over 15 amino acids. The J segment lost 5 bases and the V segment lost 4 bases, leaving 3 bases of the junction unmatched. About this clone itself: No antigen is known for it.

The sequence came from a man between 18 and 35 years old in good health and CMV-seronegative. Material: PBMCs. V gene TRBV7-2 combines with J gene TRBJ1-6; 9 nucleotides line up with TRBD1. CDR3 sequence (DNA): TGTGCCAGCAGCTCCGGACAGGGGAATAATTCACCCCTCCACTTT. This codes for CASSSGQGNNSPLHF. The whole variable domain, filled in from reference TRBV7-2 and TRBJ1-6, reads GAGVSQSPSNKVTEKGKDVELRCDPISGHTALYWYRQSLGQGLEFLIYFQGNSAPDKSGLPSDRFSAERTGGSVSTLTIQRTQQEDSAVYLCASSSGQGNNSPLHFGNGTRLTVT.